This entry concerns a single T cell receptor beta chain. Germline CDR1 and CDR2: SQVTM and ANQGSEA. The length of the CDR3 is 11 residues. TCRdb re-called the 5' RACE reads through MiXCR, storing one row per CDR3 protein. Of some 1,700,000 distinct CDR3 sequences detected, less than 40% appear once; the ten largest clones hold more than 0.25%. These data come from a study of identical twins. The chain recombines TRBV29-1 with TRBJ1-2; D remains ambiguous. The sequencing sample was made of cord blood. This clonotype was obtained from a newborn girl in good health. DNA for the CDR3: TGCGTTGAAGTGGGGTACTATGGCTACACCTTC. It encodes CVEVGYYGYTF.